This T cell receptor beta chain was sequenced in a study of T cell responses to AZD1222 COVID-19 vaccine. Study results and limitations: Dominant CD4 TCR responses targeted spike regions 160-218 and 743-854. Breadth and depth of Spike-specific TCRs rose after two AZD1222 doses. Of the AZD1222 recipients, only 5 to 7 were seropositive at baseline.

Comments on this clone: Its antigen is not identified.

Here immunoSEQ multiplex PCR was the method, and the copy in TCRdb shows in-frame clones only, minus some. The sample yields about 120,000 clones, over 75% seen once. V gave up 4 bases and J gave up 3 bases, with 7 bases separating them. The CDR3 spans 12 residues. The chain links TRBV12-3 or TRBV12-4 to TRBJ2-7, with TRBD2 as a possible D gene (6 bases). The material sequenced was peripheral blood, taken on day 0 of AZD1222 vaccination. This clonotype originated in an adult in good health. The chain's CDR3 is CASSWEDYEQYF. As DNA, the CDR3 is TGTGCCAGCAGTTGGGAGGACTACGAGCAGTACTTC.